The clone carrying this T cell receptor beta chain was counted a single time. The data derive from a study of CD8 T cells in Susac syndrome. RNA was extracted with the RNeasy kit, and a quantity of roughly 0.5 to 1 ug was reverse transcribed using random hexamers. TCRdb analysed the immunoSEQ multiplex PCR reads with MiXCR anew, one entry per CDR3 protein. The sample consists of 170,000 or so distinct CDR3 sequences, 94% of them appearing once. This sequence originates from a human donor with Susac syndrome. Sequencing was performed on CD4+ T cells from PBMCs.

The CDR3 sequence is CASSVANRGRREQYF. Here the CDR3 DNA reads TGTGCCAGCAGCGTAGCCAACAGGGGACGAAGGGAGCAGTACTTC. The chain is built from TRBV9 and TRBJ2-7; 7 bases fit TRBD1. V gave up 0 bases and J gave up 7 bases; unmatched junction bases: 10. CDR3 length: 15 amino acids. Per germline, CDR1 SGDLS and CDR2 YYNGEE.